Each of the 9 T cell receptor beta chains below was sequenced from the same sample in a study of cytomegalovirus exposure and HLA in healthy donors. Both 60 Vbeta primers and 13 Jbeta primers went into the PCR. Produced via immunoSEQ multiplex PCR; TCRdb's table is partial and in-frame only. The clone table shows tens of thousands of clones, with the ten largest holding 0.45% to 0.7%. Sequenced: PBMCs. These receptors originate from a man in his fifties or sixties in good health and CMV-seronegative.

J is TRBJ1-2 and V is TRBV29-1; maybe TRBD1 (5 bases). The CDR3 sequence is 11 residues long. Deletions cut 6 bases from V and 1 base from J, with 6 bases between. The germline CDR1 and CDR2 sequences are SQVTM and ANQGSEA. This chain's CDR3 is CSVRVNYGYTF. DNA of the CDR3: TGCAGCGTCAGGGTTAACTATGGCTACACCTTC.

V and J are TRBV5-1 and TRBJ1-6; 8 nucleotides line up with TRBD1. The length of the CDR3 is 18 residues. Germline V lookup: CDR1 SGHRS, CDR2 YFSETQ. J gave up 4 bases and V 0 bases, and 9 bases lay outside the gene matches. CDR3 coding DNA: TGCGCCAGCAGCTTGGAGGGACAGGACCCCTTTTATAATTCACCCCTCCACTTT. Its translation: CASSLEGQDPFYNSPLHF.

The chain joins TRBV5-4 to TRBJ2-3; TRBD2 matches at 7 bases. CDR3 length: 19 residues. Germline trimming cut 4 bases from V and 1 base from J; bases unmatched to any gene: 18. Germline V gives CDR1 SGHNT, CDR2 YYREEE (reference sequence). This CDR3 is CASSRKSRGEVPRTDTQYF. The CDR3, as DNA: TGTGCCAGCAGCCGCAAGAGCCGGGGGGAAGTCCCCCGCACAGATACGCAGTATTTT.

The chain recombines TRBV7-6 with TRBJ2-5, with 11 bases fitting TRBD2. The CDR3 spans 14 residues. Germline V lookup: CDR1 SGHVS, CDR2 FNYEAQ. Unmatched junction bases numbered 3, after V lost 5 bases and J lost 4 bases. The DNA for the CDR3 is TGTGCCAGCAGCAGGACTAGCGGGTTAGAGACCCAGTACTTC. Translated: CASSRTSGLETQYF.

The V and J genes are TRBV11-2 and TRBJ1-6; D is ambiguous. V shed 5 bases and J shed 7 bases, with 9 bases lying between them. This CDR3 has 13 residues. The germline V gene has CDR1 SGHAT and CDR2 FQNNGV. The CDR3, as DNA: TGTGCCAGCAGCAGCAAGCTCAATTCACCCCTCCACTTT. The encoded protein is CASSSKLNSPLHF.

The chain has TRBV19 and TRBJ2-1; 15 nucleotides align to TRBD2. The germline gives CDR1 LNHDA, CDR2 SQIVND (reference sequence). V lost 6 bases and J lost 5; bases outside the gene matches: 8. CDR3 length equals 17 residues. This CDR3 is CASSSEGLAGGHNEQFF. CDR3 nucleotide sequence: TGTGCCAGTAGCTCCGAGGGACTAGCGGGGGGCCACAATGAGCAGTTCTTC.

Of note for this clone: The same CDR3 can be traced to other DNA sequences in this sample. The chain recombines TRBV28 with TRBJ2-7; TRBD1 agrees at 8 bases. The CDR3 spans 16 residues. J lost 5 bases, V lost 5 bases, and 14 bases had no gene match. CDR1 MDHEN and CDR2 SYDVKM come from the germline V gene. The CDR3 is CASSKLPGQGAHEQYF. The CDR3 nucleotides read TGTGCCAGCAGTAAACTTCCGGGGCAGGGGGCCCACGAGCAGTACTTC.

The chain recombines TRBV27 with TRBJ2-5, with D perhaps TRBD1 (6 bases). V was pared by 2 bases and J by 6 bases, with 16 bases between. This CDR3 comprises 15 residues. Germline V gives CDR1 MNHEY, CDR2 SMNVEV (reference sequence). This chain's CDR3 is CASSLSRAGEKTQYF. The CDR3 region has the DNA TGTGCCAGCAGTTTAAGTAGGGCAGGGGAAAAGACCCAGTACTTC.

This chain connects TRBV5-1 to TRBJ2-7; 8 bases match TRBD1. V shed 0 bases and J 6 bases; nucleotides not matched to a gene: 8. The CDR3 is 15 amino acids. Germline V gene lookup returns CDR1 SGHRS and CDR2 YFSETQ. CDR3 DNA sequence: TGCGCCAGCAGCTTGGGACAGGGGAATCGAGTCGAGCAGTACTTC. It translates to CASSLGQGNRVEQYF.